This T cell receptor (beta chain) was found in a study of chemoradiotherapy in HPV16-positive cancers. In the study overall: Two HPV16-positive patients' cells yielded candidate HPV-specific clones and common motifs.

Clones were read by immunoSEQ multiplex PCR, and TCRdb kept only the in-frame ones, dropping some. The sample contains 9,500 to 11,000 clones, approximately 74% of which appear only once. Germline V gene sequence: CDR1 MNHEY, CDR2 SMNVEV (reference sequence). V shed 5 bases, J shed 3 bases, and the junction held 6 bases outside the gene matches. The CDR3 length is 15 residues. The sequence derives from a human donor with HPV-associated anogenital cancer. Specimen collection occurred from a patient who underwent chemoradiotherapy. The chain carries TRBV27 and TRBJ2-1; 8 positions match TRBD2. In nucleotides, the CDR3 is TGTGCCAGCAGTCCACAGGCGGGAGGCTACAATGAGCAGTTCTTC. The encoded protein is CASSPQAGGYNEQFF.